The 15 T cell receptor beta chains presented below share a single source sample, sequenced in a study of cytomegalovirus exposure and HLA in healthy donors. Researchers ran the PCR with 60 Vbeta and 13 Jbeta primers. Libraries were prepared by immunoSEQ multiplex PCR; TCRdb keeps only in-frame clonotypes and omits some of them. The sample holds approximately 92,000 clones. The sample consisted of PBMCs. The receptors come from a woman younger than 45 in good health and CMV-seronegative.

The chain employs TRBV2 and TRBJ1-2, with a possible D match to TRBD1 (6 bases). The V end lost 6 bases, the J end lost 2 bases, and 10 bases lay between the germline ends. The CDR3 covers 13 residues. The germline V gene encodes CDR1 SNHLY and CDR2 FYNNEI. The CDR3 is CASSQQGNYGYTF. CDR3 DNA: TGTGCCAGCAGCCAACAGGGAAACTATGGCTACACCTTC.

V is TRBV23-1 and J is TRBJ1-2; D call uncertain. Being an ORF, TRBV23-1 has a function that is uncertain. Trimming left V 3 bases short and J 8 bases short, with 10 bases between. The CDR3 is 12 residues long. The CDR3 coding sequence is TGCGCCAGCAGTCAGAGGGCGCGGGGCTACACCTTC. It is translated as CASSQRARGYTF.

V usage is TRBV18 and J usage is TRBJ2-5; 7 bases align to TRBD1. CDR3 length: 15 residues. V trimming: 5 bases; J trimming: 4 bases; junction bases outside the gene matches: 10. CDR1 KGHSH and CDR2 LQKENI come from the germline V gene. The CDR3 spells CASSAVGGAGETQYF. CDR3 in DNA: TGTGCCAGCTCAGCGGTAGGGGGCGCGGGAGAGACCCAGTACTTC.

The V and J genes are TRBV9 and TRBJ2-3; 12 bases line up with TRBD2. CDR1 SGDLS and CDR2 YYNGEE come from the germline V gene. Trimming at V came to 4 bases and at J to 4 bases, leaving 4 bases not matched to a gene. This CDR3 spans 15 amino acids. The chain's CDR3 is CASSSGLAGSDTQYF. The CDR3 DNA is TGTGCCAGCAGCTCTGGACTAGCGGGATCAGATACGCAGTATTTT.

The rearrangement uses TRBV12-2 and TRBJ1-4; the table's D call TRBD1 went unverified against the DNA. TRBV12-2 is tagged as a pseudogene. The CDR3 extends over 14 amino acids. CDR3 sequence: CASRLDRGGEKLFF. CDR3 bases: TGTGCAAGTCGCCTGGACAGGGGAGGGGAAAAACTGTTTTTT.

CDR3 nucleotides: TGTGCCAGCAACGAATCCAGGGAAACGGTCGAGCAGTACTTC. Translating gives CASNESRETVEQYF. The genes are TRBV28 and TRBJ2-7; weak D call: TRBD1 (5 bases). This CDR3 has 14 residues. CDR1 is MDHEN, CDR2 SYDVKM, per germline. Trimming took off 7 bases at V and 6 bases at J, with 19 bases between the two ends.

The V call is TRBV5-1, the J call TRBJ2-3, with TRBD2 identical over 11 bases. V gave up 3 bases and J gave up 6 bases; unmatched junction bases: 9. The V gene's germline CDR1 is SGHRS and CDR2 YFSETQ. This CDR3 has 16 residues. The CDR3, as DNA: TGCGCCAGCAGCTCCCGCGAACTAGCGGGAGTGGATACGCAGTATTTT. Its protein is CASSSRELAGVDTQYF.

The chain combines TRBV5-4 with TRBJ1-1, with no clear D. Germline V CDR1 and CDR2: SGHNT, YYREEE (reference sequence). V lost 0 bases, J lost 5 bases, and 14 bases lay in between. CDR3 length: 15 amino acids. In DNA form, the CDR3 reads TGTGCCAGCAGCTTGGGAGGGCGTGGATGGACTGAAGCTTTCTTT. Amino acid sequence: CASSLGGRGWTEAFF.

The rearrangement links TRBV5-4 to TRBJ1-1, with TRBD1 matching over 8 bases. The J segment lost 1 base and the V segment lost 4 bases, leaving 3 bases of the junction unmatched. From germline, CDR1 is SGHNT and CDR2 YYREEE (reference sequence). This CDR3 spans 14 amino acids. CDR3 sequence: CASSGGQANTEAFF. In nucleotides, the CDR3 is TGTGCCAGCAGCGGGGGACAGGCGAACACTGAAGCTTTCTTT.

CDR3 nucleotide sequence: TGTGCCAGCAGTTTAGGGAGACAGGGTTCAGGTGAAGCTTTCTTT. This translates into CASSLGRQGSGEAFF. The chain employs TRBV28 and TRBJ1-1; 7 bases line up with TRBD1. The CDR3 length is 15 residues. Per the germline V gene, CDR1 is MDHEN and CDR2 is SYDVKM. Trimming at V came to 2 bases and at J to 7 bases, leaving 10 bases not matched to a gene.

This sequence joins TRBV28 and TRBJ1-2; weak D call: TRBD1 (5 bases). V lost 5 bases and J lost 7, with 11 bases in between. In germline, CDR1 is MDHEN, CDR2 SYDVKM. The CDR3 is made up of 12 amino acids. This CDR3 is CASSLLGGGYTF. CDR3 coding DNA: TGTGCCAGCAGTCTTCTGGGGGGTGGCTACACCTTC.

V and J are TRBV5-1 and TRBJ1-1, with D perhaps TRBD1 (5 bases). The V gene lost 10 bases and the J gene lost 2 bases, with 18 bases spanning the gap. The germline V gene has CDR1 SGHRS and CDR2 YFSETQ. The CDR3 is made up of 14 amino acids. The CDR3, as DNA: TGCGCCGGGGCCCAGGGCGATTCTAACACTGAAGCTTTCTTT. Its protein is CAGAQGDSNTEAFF. The variable domain in full, with the rest retrieved from reference TRBV5-1 and TRBJ1-1, is KAGVTQTPRYLIKTRGQQVTLSCSPISGHRSVSWYQQTPGQGLQFLFEYFSETQRNKGNFPGRFSGRQFSNSRSEMNVSTLELGDSALYLCAGAQGDSNTEAFFGQGTRLTVV.

The gene calls are TRBV7-6 and TRBJ2-1; no reliable D call. The germline CDR1 and CDR2 sequences are SGHVS and FNYEAQ. V was trimmed by 5 bases and J by 3 bases, leaving 11 bases between them. There are 14 residues in the CDR3. DNA for the CDR3: TGTGCCAGCAGCCCACAAACGGGCTACAATGAGCAGTTCTTC. Translation: CASSPQTGYNEQFF.

J is TRBJ2-6 and V is TRBV27, with D possibly being TRBD2 (5 bases). The germline CDR1 and CDR2 sequences are MNHEY and SMNVEV (reference sequence). The V end lost 6 bases, the J end lost 0 bases, and 15 bases lay between the germline ends. This CDR3 is 17 amino acids long. CDR3 in DNA: TGTGCCAGCAGCCTCCGTGGACTTATCTCTGGGGCCAACGTCCTGACTTTC. Amino acids: CASSLRGLISGANVLTF.

The chain combines TRBV11-2 with TRBJ2-1; possibly TRBD2 for D (5 bases). Between the trimmed V and J ends, which lost 4 bases and 8 bases, there was a span of 24 bases. Looked up from germline, CDR1 is SGHAT and CDR2 is FQNNGV. This CDR3 region has 17 residues. The CDR3 sequence: CASSSLGRGRLGDEQFF. CDR3 DNA sequence: TGTGCCAGCAGCTCCTTGGGCCGCGGGCGCCTGGGCGATGAGCAGTTCTTC. Looking up the rest from reference TRBV11-2 and TRBJ2-1 gives the full variable domain: EAGVAQSPRYKIIEKRQSVAFWCNPISGHATLYWYQQILGQGPKLLIQFQNNGVVDDSQLPKDRFSAERLKGVDSTLKIQPAKLEDSAVYLCASSSLGRGRLGDEQFFGPGTRLTVL.